The 10 T cell receptor beta chains below were found in one sample sequenced in a study of vaccination and CD4 T cells after COVID-19. As for treatment: approximately 11-day PBMC culture with coronavirus spike peptide pools or control peptides (ViraFEST assay). Sequenced with the Oncomine TCR Beta short-read assay was DNA taken from cultured CD4+ T cells. TCRdb re-called the PCR reads through MiXCR, storing one row per CDR3 protein. The table has about 26,000 distinct CDR3 sequences, 64% seen once; the top ten hold 4.5% to 5%. These receptors have no identified antigens. The sample comprised CD4+ T cells from blood, cultured in vitro. These receptors were collected from a human donor who had recovered from COVID-19.

This clonotype has a handful of counts. The CDR3 spells CASSLGGQGVAPLHF. The CDR3 coding sequence is TGTGCCAGCAGCTTAGGTGGACAGGGGGTCGCACCCCTCCACTTT. The J gene is TRBJ1-6, the V gene TRBV7-8, with 10 bases aligning to TRBD1. V shed 1 base, J shed 11 bases, and the junction held 5 bases outside the gene matches. CDR3 size: 15 residues. Germline values: CDR1 SGHVS, CDR2 FQNEAQ.

This chain links TRBV6-2 or TRBV6-3 with TRBJ2-5, with D uncertain. CDR3 length equals 16 residues. Germline-derived CDR1 and CDR2 are MNHEY and SVGEGT. V lost 5 bases to trimming and J lost 1 base, with 17 bases between them. The CDR3 region has the DNA TGTGCCAGCAGTCTCCGACGAACAGAAACCCAAGAGACCCAGTACTTC. Encoded protein: CASSLRRTETQETQYF.

The rearrangement uses TRBV7-3 and TRBJ2-1; TRBD2 aligns across 14 bases. Germline V CDR1 and CDR2: SGHTA, FQGTGA. CDR3 length equals 21 residues. V was pared by 5 bases and J by 0 bases, with 15 bases of the junction left unmatched. The CDR3 DNA is TGTGCCAGCAGCGTTAGCCGGCCGGGACTAGCGGGAGCCCGCTCCTACAATGAGCAGTTCTTC. It is translated as CASSVSRPGLAGARSYNEQFF.

This chain joins TRBV20-1 and TRBJ2-5, with D perhaps being TRBD1 or TRBD2 (5 bases each). The CDR3 extends over 13 amino acids. In germline, CDR1 is DFQATT, CDR2 SNEGSKA (reference sequence). The DNA of the CDR3 is TGCAGCGTTAGTTCGTGGGGGAAAGAGACCCAGTACTTC. It encodes CSVSSWGKETQYF.

The J gene is TRBJ1-1, the V gene TRBV5-1; TRBD1 is a possible D gene (6 bases). This CDR3 is 14 amino acids long. Trimming cost V 2 bases and J 7 bases, with 15 bases left between them. Germline values: CDR1 SGHRS, CDR2 YFSETQ. The CDR3 sequence is CASSFLGGVGEAFF. CDR3 nucleotide sequence: TGCGCCAGCAGCTTCCTAGGGGGGGTAGGTGAAGCTTTCTTT. Using reference TRBV5-1 and TRBJ1-1 for the parts outside the CDR3, the full variable domain is KAGVTQTPRYLIKTRGQQVTLSCSPISGHRSVSWYQQTPGQGLQFLFEYFSETQRNKGNFPGRFSGRQFSNSRSEMNVSTLELGDSALYLCASSFLGGVGEAFFGQGTRLTVV.

This rearrangement joins TRBV7-2 to TRBJ2-5; D might be TRBD1 (5 bases). The germline gives CDR1 SGHTA, CDR2 FQGNSA. The ends were cut back, 1 base at V and 5 bases at J, with 14 bases in the middle. The CDR3 has 15 residues. The CDR3 DNA follows: TGTGCCAGCAGCTTAGAGTCTCAGGGAAGGGAGACCCAGTACTTC. It encodes CASSLESQGRETQYF.

The J gene is TRBJ1-5, the V gene TRBV6-2 or TRBV6-3, with D uncertain. Trimming pared 5 bases from V and 5 bases from J, leaving 16 bases between. This CDR3 spans 15 amino acids. Germline values: CDR1 MNHEY, CDR2 SVGEGT. Written as DNA, the CDR3 is TGTGCCAGCAGTCTTATGGTGGGCCGATATCAGCCCCAGCATTTT. Protein: CASSLMVGRYQPQHF.

This sequence joins TRBV6-1 and TRBJ1-2; 12 nucleotides line up with TRBD1. In germline, CDR1 is MNHNS, CDR2 SASEGT. This CDR3 has 16 residues. V was pared by 7 bases and J by 8 bases, with 14 bases of the junction left unmatched. Here the CDR3 DNA reads TGTGCCAGCAACTTTATGAAGGGACAGGGGGCAGGCGGCTACACCTTC. Translation: CASNFMKGQGAGGYTF.

Only a few counts were recorded for this clonotype. The gene calls are TRBV11-3 and TRBJ2-3, with D perhaps given as TRBD1 or TRBD2 (8 bases each). The CDR3 is 16 amino acids. Germline values: CDR1 SGHNT, CDR2 YENEEA. Trimming took 4 bases from V and 2 from J, leaving 16 bases between them. CDR3 sequence (DNA): TGTGCCAGCAGCTCCAGGGGGCGGGAGGCCACAGATACGCAGTATTTT. Translating gives CASSSRGREATDTQYF.

This clonotype was picked up a small number of times. V is TRBV7-9 and J is TRBJ1-2; D is ambiguous. CDR1 is SEHNR, CDR2 FQNEAQ, per germline (reference sequence). The V end was cut by 5 bases, the J end by 2 bases, with 15 bases between. The CDR3 consists of 15 residues. The CDR3 DNA reads TGTGCCAGCAGCCGAAACCTACAGCTGAACTATGGCTACACCTTC. Protein sequence: CASSRNLQLNYGYTF.